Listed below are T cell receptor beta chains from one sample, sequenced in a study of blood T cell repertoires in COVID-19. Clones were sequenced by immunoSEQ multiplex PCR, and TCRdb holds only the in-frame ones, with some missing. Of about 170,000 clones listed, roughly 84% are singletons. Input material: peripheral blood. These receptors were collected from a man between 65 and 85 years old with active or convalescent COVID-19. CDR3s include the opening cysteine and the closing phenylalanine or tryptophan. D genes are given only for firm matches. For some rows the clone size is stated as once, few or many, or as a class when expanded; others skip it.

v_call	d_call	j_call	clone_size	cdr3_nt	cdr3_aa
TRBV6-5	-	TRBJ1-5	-	TGTGCCAGCAGCTACTTGGAGAGGGCCCAGCATTTT	CASSYLERAQHF
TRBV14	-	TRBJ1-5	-	TGTGCCAGCAGCCTCCCGAATCAGCCCCAGCATTTT	CASSLPNQPQHF
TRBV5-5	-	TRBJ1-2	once	TGTGCCAGCAGCCCCGCCGGGTTAAGGGGATCTAACTATGGCTACACCTTC	CASSPAGLRGSNYGYTF
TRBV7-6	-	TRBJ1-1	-	TGTGCCAGCAGCTTCCCGGGACAACAAGCTTTCTTT	CASSFPGQQAFF
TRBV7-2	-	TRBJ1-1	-	TGTGCCAGCAGGTTCCACAGCTTGAACACTGAAGCTTTCTTT	CASRFHSLNTEAFF
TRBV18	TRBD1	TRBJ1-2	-	TGTGCCAGCTCACCGGACAGGGGATATGGCTACACCTTC	CASSPDRGYGYTF
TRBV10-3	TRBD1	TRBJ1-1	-	TGTGCCATCAGGATGACAGGGGTGGGTATGGACACTGAAGCTTTCTTT	CAIRMTGVGMDTEAFF
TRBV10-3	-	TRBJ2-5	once	TGTGCCATCAGTGACTGGACAGTAGGAGAGACCCAGTACTTC	CAISDWTVGETQYF
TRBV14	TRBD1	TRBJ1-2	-	TGTGCCAGCAGCCGACAGGGGTATGGCTACACCTTC	CASSRQGYGYTF
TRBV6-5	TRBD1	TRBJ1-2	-	TGTGCCAGCACACACCCAGGGGGCGCTTATAGTGGCTACACCTTC	CASTHPGGAYSGYTF
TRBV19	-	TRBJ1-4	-	TGTGCCAGTAGTATTACCAGGGCTAATGAAAAACTGTTTTTT	CASSITRANEKLFF
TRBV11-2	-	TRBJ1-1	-	TGTGCCAGCAGCTTGAATTCCCCCGGGGTGAACACTGAAGCTTTCTTT	CASSLNSPGVNTEAFF
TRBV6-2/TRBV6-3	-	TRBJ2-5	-	TGTGCCAGCAGTTACCCCGGGGTGCTACCAAAAGAGACCCAGTACTTC	CASSYPGVLPKETQYF
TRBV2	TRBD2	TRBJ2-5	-	TGTGCCAGAACCGGACTAGCGGGAGGTCGGGAGACCCAGTACTTC	CARTGLAGGRETQYF
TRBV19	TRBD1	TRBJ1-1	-	TGTGCCAGTAGTAAACGACAGGGCCCCATCGAGGCTGAAGCTTTCTTT	CASSKRQGPIEAEAFF
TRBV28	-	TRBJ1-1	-	TGTGCCAGCAACCTAAACCTGAACACTGAAGCTTTCTTT	CASNLNLNTEAFF
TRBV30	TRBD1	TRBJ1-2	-	TGTGCCTGGAGTACACTTCAGACAGGGTGGGGCTATGGCTACACCTTC	CAWSTLQTGWGYGYTF
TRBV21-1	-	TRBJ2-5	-	TGTGCCAGCAGCAAGAGGGACAGGCCCCTCCGGTACTTC	CASSKRDRPLRYF
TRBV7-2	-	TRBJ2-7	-	TGTGCCAGCAGCTTATATGAGGTGAGACAGGGAGGCGAGCAGTACTTC	CASSLYEVRQGGEQYF
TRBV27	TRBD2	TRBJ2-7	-	TGTGCCAGCACGACTAGCGGGAACTACGAGCAGTACTTC	CASTTSGNYEQYF
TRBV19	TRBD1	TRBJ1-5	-	TGTGCCAGTAGTATTTGGATCATCCTACCTTATGCGGGACAGGGGGCCGATCAGCCCCAGCATTTT	CASSIWIILPYAGQGADQPQHF
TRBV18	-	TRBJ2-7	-	TGTGCCAGCTCACCACGGGGGCGGAGCTCCTACGAGCAGTACTTC	CASSPRGRSSYEQYF
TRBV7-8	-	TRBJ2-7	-	TGTGCCAGCAGCTCCAACAGGGTTGAGCAGTACTTC	CASSSNRVEQYF
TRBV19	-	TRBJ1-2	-	TGTGCCAGTAGCAACTCCGGACAGAATAACTATGGCTACACCTTC	CASSNSGQNNYGYTF
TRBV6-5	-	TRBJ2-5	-	TGTGCCAGCAGTTCAGGACAGAGCCAAGAGACCCAGTACTTC	CASSSGQSQETQYF
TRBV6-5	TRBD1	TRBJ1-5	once	TGTGCCAGCAGTTCAACAGGGGCCCGCAATCAGCCCCAGCATTTT	CASSSTGARNQPQHF
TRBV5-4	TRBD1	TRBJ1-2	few	TGTGCTACAGGGGACCTACCGGGCTATGGCTACACCTTC	CATGDLPGYGYTF
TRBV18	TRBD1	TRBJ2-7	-	TGTGCCAGCTCACCAGTGACAGGGGGATACGAGCAGTACTTC	CASSPVTGGYEQYF
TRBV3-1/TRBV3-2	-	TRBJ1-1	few	TGTGCCAGCAGCCAATTGGCTGCTGAAGCTTTCTTT	CASSQLAAEAFF
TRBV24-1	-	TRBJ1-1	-	TGTGCCACCAGTGATTACAGCGGAACTGAAGCTTTCTTT	CATSDYSGTEAFF
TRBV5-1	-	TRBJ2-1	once	TGCGCCAGCAGCTTGGGCGGAGGGGTTTCCTACAATGAGCAGTTCTTC	CASSLGGGVSYNEQFF
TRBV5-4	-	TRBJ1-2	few	TGTGCCAGCAGCCCGGTCCTGGCAGGGTACGGCTACACCTTC	CASSPVLAGYGYTF
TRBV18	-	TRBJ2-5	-	TGTGCCAGCTCACCTCCGAAGGGGGAAGGGGAAGAGACCCAGTACTTC	CASSPPKGEGEETQYF
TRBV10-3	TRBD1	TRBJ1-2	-	TGTGCCATCAGCCCAAGGACAGGGGGAAGTGGCTACACCTTC	CAISPRTGGSGYTF
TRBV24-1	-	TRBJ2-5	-	TGTGCCACCAGTGATTCGGTCTCGGGAGAGACCCAGTACTTC	CATSDSVSGETQYF
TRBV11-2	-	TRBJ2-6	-	TGTGCCAGCAGCTTAAACCAGGGATCCTCTGGGGCCAACGTCCTGACTTTC	CASSLNQGSSGANVLTF
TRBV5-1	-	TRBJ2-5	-	TGCGCCAGCAGCTTGGCCCACGACAAAGAGACCCAGTACTTC	CASSLAHDKETQYF
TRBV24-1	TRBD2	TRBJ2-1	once	TGTGCCACCAGTGATTTGCAGCGGGGACTAGCGGAATACAATGAGCAGTTCTTC	CATSDLQRGLAEYNEQFF
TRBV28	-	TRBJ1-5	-	TGTGCCAGCAGTTTATTAGCCCGGCTTAGCAATCAGCCCCAGCATTTT	CASSLLARLSNQPQHF
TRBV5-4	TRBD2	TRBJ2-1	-	TGTGCCAGCAGCGGGGGACTAGCGGGAGGCGTCTCTGAGCAGTTCTTC	CASSGGLAGGVSEQFF
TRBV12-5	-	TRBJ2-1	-	TGTGCTAGTGGTTTGGTGGCGGGAGAGGGGGCCTACAATGAGCAGTTCTTC	CASGLVAGEGAYNEQFF
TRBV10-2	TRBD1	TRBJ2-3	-	TGCGCCAGCAGTGATCCCGGGACAGGGAATTGGGACGTCCCAGATACGCAGTATTTT	CASSDPGTGNWDVPDTQYF
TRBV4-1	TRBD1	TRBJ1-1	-	TGCGCCAGCAGCCAAGGTTTTTCACAGGGGGCGGGAACTGAAGCTTTCTTT	CASSQGFSQGAGTEAFF
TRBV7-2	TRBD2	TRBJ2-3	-	TGTGCCAGCAGCCCCCGGGTGGCGGGAGTGGGAGATACGCAGTATTTT	CASSPRVAGVGDTQYF
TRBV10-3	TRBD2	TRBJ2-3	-	TGTGCCATCAGTGACCCGCGGGGGGGTGTACCCCATCCGCAGTATTTT	CAISDPRGGVPHPQYF
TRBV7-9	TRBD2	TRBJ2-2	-	TGTGCCAGCAGCTTTAGCGGGAGTACGAGCACCGGGGAGCTGTTTTTT	CASSFSGSTSTGELFF
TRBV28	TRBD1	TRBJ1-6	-	TGTGCCAGCAGTAGAGACAGGGGCCCACCCCTCCACTTT	CASSRDRGPPLHF
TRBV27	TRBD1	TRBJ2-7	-	TGTGCCAGCAGTTTAATGGGGACAGTGAGCTCCTACGAGCAGTACTTC	CASSLMGTVSSYEQYF
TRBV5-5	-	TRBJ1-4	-	TGTGCCAGCAGCCACCGGGACTGGAATGAAAAACTGTTTTTT	CASSHRDWNEKLFF
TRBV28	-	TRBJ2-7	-	TGTGCCAGCAGTAGGGCAGGGAAGGGAGGCGAGCAGTACTTC	CASSRAGKGGEQYF
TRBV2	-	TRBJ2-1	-	TGTGCCAGCAGTGAAAGGTCTCAGGGTAACAATGAGCAGTTCTTC	CASSERSQGNNEQFF
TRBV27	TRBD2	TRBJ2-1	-	TGTGCCAGCAGATCCTCGGGGCTAGCGGGGGGTACGGGCTCCTACAATGAGCAGTTCTTC	CASRSSGLAGGTGSYNEQFF
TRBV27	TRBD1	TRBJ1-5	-	TGTGCCAGCAGTTTCCGACAGGGGAGTCAGCCCCAGCATTTT	CASSFRQGSQPQHF